These T cell receptor beta chains were read from a single sample in a study of cytomegalovirus exposure and HLA in healthy donors. TCRdb's copy holds only in-frame clones and misses some; the assay was immunoSEQ multiplex PCR. The data show 150,000 or so clones, around 80% seen once. The sequencing input was PBMCs. These receptor sequences come from a man between 25 and 39 years old in good health and CMV-seropositive. Each CDR3 is given with its conserved first and last residue. The order of the fields is clone size, V gene, D gene, J gene, CDR3 DNA, CDR3 protein. A D gene is named only where the DNA matches it firmly. Expanded clones are given a class, and other clones once, few, many or no size at all.

clone_size: NA; v_call: TRBV7-8; d_call: TRBD2; j_call: TRBJ2-1; cdr3_nt: TGTGCCACATGGGTAGCGGGTACCCTAGACAATGAGCAGTTCTTC; cdr3_aa: CATWVAGTLDNEQFF
clone_size: NA; v_call: TRBV6-5; d_call: TRBD2; j_call: TRBJ2-3; cdr3_nt: TGTGCCAGCAGTCCCGAGCGGGAACGGTCAGATACGCAGTATTTT; cdr3_aa: CASSPERERSDTQYF
clone_size: NA; v_call: TRBV9; d_call: NA; j_call: TRBJ2-3; cdr3_nt: TGTGCCAGCAGCGGTAGCGGCCGCACAGATACGCAGTATTTT; cdr3_aa: CASSGSGRTDTQYF
clone_size: few; v_call: TRBV4-1; d_call: TRBD1; j_call: TRBJ1-5; cdr3_nt: TGCGCCAGCAGCCACCTACAGGGGGACAATCAGCCCCAGCATTTT; cdr3_aa: CASSHLQGDNQPQHF
clone_size: NA; v_call: TRBV6-6; d_call: NA; j_call: TRBJ1-2; cdr3_nt: TGTGCCAGCAGGACTCTCTCGGGGTCCGCCTATGGCTACACCTTC; cdr3_aa: CASRTLSGSAYGYTF
clone_size: NA; v_call: TRBV5-4; d_call: NA; j_call: TRBJ2-5; cdr3_nt: TGTGCCAGCAGCGCGACGACAGATCCCATGGAGACCCAGTACTTC; cdr3_aa: CASSATTDPMETQYF
clone_size: NA; v_call: TRBV28; d_call: NA; j_call: TRBJ1-1; cdr3_nt: TGTGCCAGCAGTTTACGGAGCACTGAAGCTTTCTTT; cdr3_aa: CASSLRSTEAFF
clone_size: NA; v_call: TRBV18; d_call: NA; j_call: TRBJ2-1; cdr3_nt: TGTGCCAGCTCACCTTCTACTTACAATGAGCAGTTCTTC; cdr3_aa: CASSPSTYNEQFF
clone_size: few; v_call: TRBV4-1; d_call: TRBD2; j_call: TRBJ2-3; cdr3_nt: TGCGCCAGCAGCCCCTACCTTAGCGGGGGAACAGATACGCAGTATTTT; cdr3_aa: CASSPYLSGGTDTQYF
clone_size: NA; v_call: TRBV5-1; d_call: NA; j_call: TRBJ2-7; cdr3_nt: TGCGCCAGCAGCTTGGTCCCAGGGGCTTCTTCCGAGCAGTACTTC; cdr3_aa: CASSLVPGASSEQYF
clone_size: NA; v_call: TRBV18; d_call: NA; j_call: TRBJ2-7; cdr3_nt: TGTGCCAGCTCACCACTATCACAGAAACTCAACGAGCAGTACTTC; cdr3_aa: CASSPLSQKLNEQYF
clone_size: NA; v_call: TRBV5-8; d_call: NA; j_call: TRBJ2-5; cdr3_nt: TGTGCCAGCAGCCAGGGGACGTACCAAGAGACCCAGTACTTC; cdr3_aa: CASSQGTYQETQYF
clone_size: NA; v_call: TRBV7-9; d_call: TRBD1; j_call: TRBJ1-1; cdr3_nt: TGTGCCAGCAGCCACTCCGGGACAGGGGGTCCCACTGAAGCTTTCTTT; cdr3_aa: CASSHSGTGGPTEAFF
clone_size: few; v_call: TRBV19; d_call: NA; j_call: TRBJ1-1; cdr3_nt: TGTGCCAGTCTCAGCGGGGGGCAAATGAACACTGAAGCTTTCTTT; cdr3_aa: CASLSGGQMNTEAFF
clone_size: NA; v_call: TRBV9; d_call: NA; j_call: TRBJ2-1; cdr3_nt: TGTGCCAGCAGCTCAGACCCTTTAATGACAGGAGAGCAGTTCTTC; cdr3_aa: CASSSDPLMTGEQFF
clone_size: few; v_call: TRBV6-1; d_call: NA; j_call: TRBJ2-6; cdr3_nt: TGTGCCAGCAGTGAAGAAGCATCTGGGGCCAACGTCCTGACTTTC; cdr3_aa: CASSEEASGANVLTF
clone_size: NA; v_call: TRBV5-1; d_call: TRBD1; j_call: TRBJ1-2; cdr3_nt: TGCGCCAGCAGCTTGGAGGACAGGGGGGGACTACCAAACTATGGCTACACCTTC; cdr3_aa: CASSLEDRGGLPNYGYTF
clone_size: once; v_call: TRBV6-1; d_call: NA; j_call: TRBJ1-2; cdr3_nt: TGTGCCAGCAGTGAAGCCAAATGGGGGGGCCGGGGCTACACCTTC; cdr3_aa: CASSEAKWGGRGYTF
clone_size: few; v_call: TRBV28; d_call: NA; j_call: TRBJ2-1; cdr3_nt: TGTGCCAGCAGTCTGGGACTCAATGAGCAGTTCTTC; cdr3_aa: CASSLGLNEQFF
clone_size: NA; v_call: TRBV4-1; d_call: NA; j_call: TRBJ2-3; cdr3_nt: TGCGCCAGCAGCCAAGGGGCAGGTGACACAGATACGCAGTATTTT; cdr3_aa: CASSQGAGDTDTQYF
clone_size: NA; v_call: TRBV7-8; d_call: NA; j_call: TRBJ1-2; cdr3_nt: TGTGCCAGCACCCCACCACCGCCGGGGAGCAATGGCTACACCTTC; cdr3_aa: CASTPPPPGSNGYTF
clone_size: NA; v_call: TRBV9; d_call: NA; j_call: TRBJ2-2; cdr3_nt: TGTGCCAGCAGACTAGAGGACGCCGGGGAGCTGTTTTTT; cdr3_aa: CASRLEDAGELFF
clone_size: NA; v_call: TRBV7-9; d_call: NA; j_call: TRBJ2-2; cdr3_nt: TGTGCCAGCAGCTTAGGAGTTAAGGGGGAGCTGTTTTTT; cdr3_aa: CASSLGVKGELFF
clone_size: NA; v_call: TRBV18; d_call: TRBD1; j_call: TRBJ2-5; cdr3_nt: TGTGCCAGCTCACCCGGACAGGGTATGGGGACCCAGTACTTC; cdr3_aa: CASSPGQGMGTQYF
clone_size: NA; v_call: TRBV19; d_call: NA; j_call: TRBJ1-1; cdr3_nt: TGTGCCAGTAGTCCCCACCCCGGAGGGGCTGAAGCTTTCTTT; cdr3_aa: CASSPHPGGAEAFF
clone_size: NA; v_call: TRBV23-1; d_call: NA; j_call: TRBJ1-1; cdr3_nt: TGCGCCAGCACCTCTATCATGAACACTGAAGCTTTCTTT; cdr3_aa: CASTSIMNTEAFF
clone_size: NA; v_call: TRBV28; d_call: TRBD1; j_call: TRBJ1-5; cdr3_nt: TGTGCCAGCAGTCGCTACAGGGGGGAGGGGAATCAGCCCCAGCATTTT; cdr3_aa: CASSRYRGEGNQPQHF
clone_size: NA; v_call: TRBV7-2; d_call: NA; j_call: TRBJ1-5; cdr3_nt: TGTGCCAGCAGCTGGAGCAGTGGGAGAAATCAGCCCCAGCATTTT; cdr3_aa: CASSWSSGRNQPQHF
clone_size: NA; v_call: TRBV5-1; d_call: NA; j_call: TRBJ1-3; cdr3_nt: TGCGCCAGCAGCTTGGCCAAGGACGGGGGTGGAAACACCATATATTTT; cdr3_aa: CASSLAKDGGGNTIYF
clone_size: NA; v_call: TRBV7-9; d_call: TRBD1; j_call: TRBJ2-1; cdr3_nt: TGTGCCAGCAGACGGGACAGGGCTTTTTACAATGAGCAGTTCTTC; cdr3_aa: CASRRDRAFYNEQFF
clone_size: NA; v_call: TRBV9; d_call: NA; j_call: TRBJ2-2; cdr3_nt: TGTGCCAGCAGCGCTCCGTATGGGGCCCTCTTAAGCGGGGAGCTGTTTTTT; cdr3_aa: CASSAPYGALLSGELFF
clone_size: NA; v_call: TRBV7-9; d_call: TRBD1; j_call: TRBJ1-6; cdr3_nt: TGTGCCAGCAGCTTTACAGGGGATTCACCCCTCCACTTT; cdr3_aa: CASSFTGDSPLHF
clone_size: NA; v_call: TRBV10-2; d_call: NA; j_call: TRBJ1-6; cdr3_nt: TGCGCCAGCTCTGGGCAACTGGATTCACCCCTCCACTTT; cdr3_aa: CASSGQLDSPLHF